This T cell receptor (beta chain) derives from a study of CD8 T cells in ankylosing spondylitis. TCRdb re-called the 5' RACE reads through MiXCR, storing one row per CDR3 protein. Of around 230,000 distinct CDR3 sequences in the sample, approximately 9% were seen once. This clonotype showed up many times. Germline CDR1 and CDR2: SGHTA and FQGNSA. The CDR3 spans 14 residues. Between the trimmed V and J ends, which lost 2 bases and 8 bases, there was a span of 15 bases. The rearrangement joins TRBV7-2 to TRBJ1-1, with D possibly matching TRBD1 (5 bases). This sequence was found in a male donor with ankylosing spondylitis or in good health (not recorded which). Source material: blood, either unsorted or a sorted T cell fraction (not recorded which). The CDR3 bases are TGTGCCAGCAGCTTATTGAGGGCAGGGAGGGAAGCTTTCTTT. Its protein product is CASSLLRAGREAFF.